This T cell receptor (beta chain) was sequenced for a study of cytomegalovirus exposure and HLA in healthy donors. Study-level findings and limits: In vitro assays verified that three CMV-associated chains recognized CMV antigens specifically.

The PCR contained 60 Vbeta and 13 Jbeta primers. Method: immunoSEQ multiplex PCR; TCRdb's copy keeps in-frame clones and lacks some. This sample carries 130,000 to 150,000 clones, with approximately 2.5% going to the ten biggest clones. CDR3 size: 14 residues. CDR1 SEHNR and CDR2 FQNEAQ come from the germline V gene (reference sequence). The ends were cut back, 8 bases at V and 0 bases at J, with 10 bases in the middle. In the case of this clone: Its cognate antigen is unknown.

This rearrangement joins TRBV7-9 to TRBJ2-2; weak D call: TRBD2 (6 bases). Sequencing was carried out using PBMCs. The TCR comes from a man aged 35 to 55 in good health and CMV-seronegative. CDR3 residues: CASRGIANTGELFF. The CDR3 nucleotides read TGTGCCAGCCGGGGGATCGCGAACACCGGGGAGCTGTTTTTT.